The 27 T cell receptor beta chains listed next were all sequenced from one sample in a study of CD8 T cells in Susac syndrome. RNA amounts of about 0.5 to 1 ug underwent reverse transcription with random hexamers. TCRdb used MiXCR to reprocess the immunoSEQ multiplex PCR reads, holding one entry per CDR3 protein. This table holds approximately 190,000 distinct CDR3 sequences, around 93% found once. Sample: CD4+ T cells from PBMCs. Source of these receptors: a human donor in good health.

The sample holds one count of this clonotype. This chain connects TRBV30 to TRBJ1-1; D call uncertain. Germline CDR1 reads GTSNPN; CDR2 reads SVGIG (reference sequence). This CDR3 contains 13 residues. V was cut by 4 bases and J by 0 bases, with 9 bases left in between. CDR3 residues: CAWNAGVNTEAFF. CDR3 bases: TGTGCCTGGAACGCCGGAGTGAACACTGAAGCTTTCTTT.

The genes are TRBV6-2 or TRBV6-3 and TRBJ2-1; 8 nucleotides line up with TRBD2. V shed 1 base, J shed 9 bases, and the junction held 8 bases outside the gene matches. Per germline, CDR1 MNHEY and CDR2 SVGEGT. This CDR3 region has 15 residues. The CDR3 DNA sequence: TGTGCCAGCAGTTACTTCCGGGGGGGGGTAGGTGAGCAGTTCTTC. Protein: CASSYFRGGVGEQFF.

The chain combines TRBV5-1 with TRBJ2-2, with D tentatively TRBD1 (6 bases). The CDR3 totals 14 residues. The germline V gene has CDR1 SGHRS and CDR2 YFSETQ. Trimming left V 5 bases short and J 8 bases short, with 16 bases between. The CDR3 DNA reads TGCGCCAGCAGACCTGGGACAACGACAGGGGAGCTGTTTTTT. Translating it yields CASRPGTTTGELFF. Together with reference TRBV5-1 and TRBJ2-2, the CDR3 gives the full variable domain: KAGVTQTPRYLIKTRGQQVTLSCSPISGHRSVSWYQQTPGQGLQFLFEYFSETQRNKGNFPGRFSGRQFSNSRSEMNVSTLELGDSALYLCASRPGTTTGELFFGEGSRLTVL.

The rearrangement joins TRBV5-4 to TRBJ2-2; D uncertain. From germline, CDR1 is SGHNT and CDR2 YYREEE (reference sequence). The V end was cut by 6 bases, the J end by 0 bases, with 12 bases between. The CDR3 consists of 15 residues. The CDR3 reads CASKVSTSNTGELFF. Here the CDR3 DNA reads TGTGCCAGCAAAGTGAGCACATCGAACACCGGGGAGCTGTTTTTT.

This CDR3 reads CASRSQGARGTDTQYF. CDR3 DNA sequence: TGTGCCAGCAGATCCCAGGGGGCGCGGGGCACAGATACGCAGTATTTT. This sequence joins TRBV7-8 and TRBJ2-3; 8 positions match TRBD1. J lost 1 base, V lost 6 bases, and 9 bases had no gene match. Looked up from germline, CDR1 is SGHVS and CDR2 is FQNEAQ. The CDR3 length is 16 residues. Full variable domain (remainder filled in from reference TRBV7-8 and TRBJ2-3): GAGVSQSPRYKVAKRGQDVALRCDPISGHVSLFWYQQALGQGPEFLTYFQNEAQLDKSGLPSDRFFAERPEGSVSTLKIQRTQQEDSAVYLCASRSQGARGTDTQYFGPGTRLTVL.

The gene calls are TRBV29-1 and TRBJ2-3; 11 nucleotides agree with TRBD2. V trimming: 6 bases; J trimming: 0 bases; junction bases outside the gene matches: 14. From germline, CDR1 is SQVTM and CDR2 ANQGSEA. CDR3 length: 18 residues. The CDR3 nucleotides are TGCAGCGTCCTACGAACTAGCGGGGGCGGGGGTAGCACAGATACGCAGTATTTT. Its protein product is CSVLRTSGGGGSTDTQYF.

The rearrangement uses TRBV3-1 and TRBJ2-2, with a possible D match to TRBD2 (7 bases). The CDR3 covers 14 residues. Trimming stripped 9 bases from V and 6 bases from J, with 17 bases between. Germline-derived CDR1 and CDR2 are LGHDT and YNNKEL (reference sequence). The CDR3 DNA is TGTGCCAGTCACACACGGGGGGCGGCCGGGGAGCTGTTTTTT. Its protein is CASHTRGAAGELFF.

The chain has TRBV12-3 or TRBV12-4 and TRBJ2-1; perhaps TRBD2 as D (5 bases). The CDR3 consists of 15 residues. V was clipped by 3 bases and J by 6 bases, with 15 bases between them. The CDR3 reads CASSFLTGSINEQFF. CDR3 DNA sequence: TGTGCCAGCAGTTTTTTGACGGGGTCTATCAATGAGCAGTTCTTC.

The rearrangement uses TRBV6-5 and TRBJ2-1; 9 nucleotides align to TRBD1. Germline CDR1 MNHEY, CDR2 SVGAGI. Trimming removed 5 bases from V and 5 bases from J; junction bases left unmatched: 7. This CDR3 is 15 amino acids long. As DNA, the CDR3 is TGTGCCAGCAGTACCCCCGGGACAGGGAACAATGAGCAGTTCTTC. Translated: CASSTPGTGNNEQFF.

The CDR3 spells CASSPWVGADSYEQYF. For the CDR3, the DNA is TGTGCCAGTAGCCCGTGGGTCGGGGCTGACTCCTACGAGCAGTACTTC. The V call is TRBV19, the J call TRBJ2-7; either TRBD1 or TRBD2 may fit D (5 bases each). The CDR3 has 16 residues. The V end lost 6 bases, the J end lost 0 bases, and 18 bases lay between the germline ends. The germline V gene encodes CDR1 LNHDA and CDR2 SQIVND (reference sequence).

This chain uses TRBV5-1 with TRBJ2-7; no clear D gene. Trimming removed 4 bases at V and 3 bases at J, with 17 bases between. Germline loops: CDR1 SGHRS, CDR2 YFSETQ. The CDR3 is 15 amino acids. The CDR3 sequence: CASSLTPDPDYEQYF. In DNA, the CDR3 is TGCGCCAGCAGCCTAACTCCCGACCCTGACTACGAGCAGTACTTC.

In this sample, this clonotype turned up once. The CDR3 loop is CSVQPRTGELFF. The CDR3 nucleotides are TGCAGCGTTCAACCGAGGACCGGGGAGCTGTTTTTT. The chain recombines TRBV29-1 with TRBJ2-2; D uncertain. The V gene's germline CDR1 is SQVTM and CDR2 ANQGSEA. The length of the CDR3 is 12 residues. V lost 5 bases, J lost 5 bases, and 9 bases lay in between.

This sequence joins TRBV28 and TRBJ2-4; D is undetermined. The CDR3 consists of 21 residues. Trimming took off 5 bases at V and 0 bases at J, with 29 bases between the two ends. The germline V gene encodes CDR1 MDHEN and CDR2 SYDVKM. CDR3 in amino acids: CASSPDGRASFNLIAKNIQYF. The CDR3 DNA is TGTGCCAGCAGTCCCGACGGACGAGCATCTTTCAACCTGATAGCCAAAAACATTCAGTACTTC.

This rearrangement joins TRBV7-9 to TRBJ2-5, with a weak D call TRBD2 (7 bases). The CDR3 is made up of 16 amino acids. V was cut by 6 bases and J by 2 bases, with 19 bases left in between. CDR1 and CDR2 (germline): SEHNR, FQNEAQ (reference sequence). CDR3 sequence reads: CASSPGGRIVQETQYF. Written as DNA, the CDR3 is TGTGCCAGCAGTCCCGGGGGGCGAATTGTTCAAGAGACCCAGTACTTC.

V and J are TRBV29-1 and TRBJ1-1, with D possibly matching TRBD1 (5 bases). V dropped 2 bases and J dropped 5 bases, with 18 bases sitting between them. The CDR3 covers 15 residues. Germline V gene lookup returns CDR1 SQVTM and CDR2 ANQGSEA. The CDR3 DNA reads as TGCAGCGTTGAATATGGCGCGGGCAGGGCGACTGAAGCTTTCTTT. Encoded protein: CSVEYGAGRATEAFF.

The chain carries TRBV7-2 and TRBJ2-7; TRBD2 is a possible D gene (5 bases). The CDR3 covers 14 residues. The V end was cut by 5 bases, the J end by 3 bases, with 14 bases between. Germline V gene lookup returns CDR1 SGHTA and CDR2 FQGNSA. For the CDR3, the DNA is TGTGCCAGCAGCCTAGGACCCGGGAACTACGAGCAGTACTTC. It is translated as CASSLGPGNYEQYF.

This rearrangement joins TRBV6-5 to TRBJ1-2; the D is unclear. Trimming pared 2 bases from V and 1 base from J, leaving 17 bases between. The CDR3 extends over 17 amino acids. CDR1 and CDR2 (germline): MNHEY, SVGAGI. In DNA form, the CDR3 reads TGTGCCAGCAGTTACCGCCCCTTCCCCGGGCTTAACTATGGCTACACCTTC. Encoded protein: CASSYRPFPGLNYGYTF.

The chain employs TRBV28 and TRBJ2-7, with 10 bases fitting TRBD1. V was clipped by 6 bases and J by 3 bases; unmatched bases: 2. Germline lookup yields CDR1 MDHEN and CDR2 SYDVKM. The CDR3 covers 13 residues. The CDR3 bases are TGTGCCAGCAGACGGACAGGGGGCTACGAGCAGTACGTC. Its protein product is CASRRTGGYEQYV.

This clonotype was detected once. The chain joins TRBV12-3 or TRBV12-4 to TRBJ1-4; D unresolved. V lost 6 bases and J 1 base, leaving 9 bases between the germline ends. There are 14 residues in the CDR3. Here the CDR3 reads CASSPAQTNEKLFF. The CDR3 DNA follows: TGTGCCAGCAGCCCCGCACAAACTAATGAAAAACTGTTTTTT.

The CDR3 DNA is TGCGCCAGCAGCTCCCAATGGACCCAGTACTTC. Its translation is CASSSQWTQYF. V and J are TRBV5-1 and TRBJ2-5; D remains unclear. The CDR3 totals 11 residues. With 3 bases removed from V and 7 bases from J, the gap between germline ends came to 7 bases. Germline CDR1 is SGHRS and CDR2 is YFSETQ.

The chain joins TRBV7-2 to TRBJ2-3; 11 bases are shared with TRBD2. In germline, CDR1 is SGHTA, CDR2 FQGNSA. Unmatched junction bases numbered 4, after V lost 3 bases and J lost 5 bases. This CDR3 spans 15 amino acids. The CDR3 nucleotides read TGTGCCAGCAGCTTTCTAGCGGGGGGCAAAGATACGCAGTATTTT. Encoded protein: CASSFLAGGKDTQYF.

V gene TRBV5-4 combines with J gene TRBJ1-2; the match to TRBD1 covers 7 bases. Germline lookup yields CDR1 SGHNT and CDR2 YYREEE (reference sequence). CDR3 length: 16 amino acids. V lost 6 bases to trimming and J lost 2 bases; unmatched junction nucleotides: 13. This chain's CDR3 is CASTPPTGQGNYGYTF. The CDR3 DNA sequence: TGTGCCAGCACCCCCCCGACAGGGCAGGGGAACTATGGCTACACCTTC.

This chain links TRBV7-9 with TRBJ2-3; D gene ambiguous. CDR1 and CDR2 from the germline V gene are SEHNR and FQNEAQ (reference sequence). The CDR3 runs 12 residues. Deletions cut 2 bases from V and 6 bases from J, with 6 bases between. The CDR3 here is CASSLKADTQYF. The CDR3 region has the DNA TGTGCCAGCAGCTTAAAGGCTGATACGCAGTATTTT. The variable domain in full, with the rest retrieved from reference TRBV7-9 and TRBJ2-3, is DTGVSQNPRHKITKRGQNVTFRCDPISEHNRLYWYRQTLGQGPEFLTYFQNEAQLEKSRLLSDRFSAERPKGSFSTLEIQRTEQGDSAMYLCASSLKADTQYFGPGTRLTVL.

The chain employs TRBV9 and TRBJ2-4, with 8 bases that match TRBD2. In germline, CDR1 is SGDLS, CDR2 YYNGEE. The CDR3 loop spans 19 amino acids. J was trimmed by 1 base and V by 5 bases; bases with no gene match: 17. CDR3 region: CASRIAWGARGEAKNIQYF. The CDR3 DNA follows: TGTGCCAGCAGGATCGCGTGGGGGGCGCGGGGGGAGGCCAAAAACATTCAGTACTTC.

The rearrangement links TRBV30 to TRBJ2-4, with D perhaps TRBD2 (6 bases). Looked up from germline, CDR1 is GTSNPN and CDR2 is SVGIG (reference sequence). This CDR3 is 14 amino acids long. V was shortened by 1 base and J by 0 bases, with 7 bases between the two germline ends. The DNA for the CDR3 is TGTGCCTGGAGTGAGGGACTAGCCAAAAACATTCAGTACTTC. Translation gives CAWSEGLAKNIQYF.

There are a few counts of this clonotype. The genes are TRBV7-2 and TRBJ1-2; the match to TRBD1 covers 7 bases. There are 15 residues in the CDR3. With 0 bases clipped from V and 2 bases from J, the junction kept 3 bases outside the gene matches. CDR1 and CDR2 from the germline V gene are SGHTA and FQGNSA. The CDR3 sequence is CASSLAATGNYGYTF. The CDR3 coding sequence is TGTGCCAGCAGCTTAGCTGCGACAGGGAACTATGGCTACACCTTC.

The genes are TRBV12-3 or TRBV12-4 and TRBJ2-1; TRBD1 agrees at 10 bases. This CDR3 spans 15 amino acids. V shed 5 bases and J 12 bases; nucleotides not matched to a gene: 13. Here the CDR3 DNA reads TGTGCCAGCAGTCCTCGACAGGGGGCCGGGATAAGGCAGTTCTTC. It codes for CASSPRQGAGIRQFF.